The 23 T cell receptor beta chains listed next were all sequenced from one sample in a study of T cells in Graves' hyperthyroidism and ophthalmopathy (dated 2019 in TCRdb). Library construction relied on multiplex PCR. The instrument given in TCRdb is Illumina HiSeq 2000. Amplification of TCR beta CDR3 regions was carried out from RNA transcripts. A first-round RT-PCR of the TCR CDR3 used the HTBI primer set with the Qiagen OneStep RT-PCR kit. TCRdb cleaned the public reads at Q25 with fastp, built clones with MiXCR and kept in-frame beta chains. Each CDR3 protein appears once, grouped with its most common genes and DNA. This sample has 300,000 to 500,000 distinct CDR3 sequences in its table, and over 13% of those were observed once. The ten largest clones represent 25% to 30% of the sample. Sequencing was performed on blood. The origin of the receptors is a man in his fifties with Graves' ophthalmopathy.

This clonotype was detected many times. The chain combines TRBV6-1 with TRBJ2-5; 8 bases are a match to TRBD2. Germline lookup yields CDR1 MNHNS and CDR2 SASEGT. V shed 5 bases and J 5 bases; nucleotides not matched to a gene: 7. This CDR3 has 14 residues. DNA for the CDR3: TGTGCCAGCAGTAGATCCGGGACTAGTGAGACCCAGTACTTC. Protein: CASSRSGTSETQYF.

This clonotype was seen a handful of times. The chain is built from TRBV5-8 and TRBJ2-1; D possibly corresponds to TRBD2 (6 bases). The CDR3 sequence is 17 residues long. The V gene lost 4 bases and the J gene lost 1 base, with 18 bases spanning the gap. Germline values: CDR1 SGHTS, CDR2 YDEGEE. CDR3: CASSRETSYASYNEQFF. In DNA, the CDR3 is TGTGCCAGCAGCCGGGAGACTAGTTACGCGTCCTACAATGAGCAGTTCTTC.

This chain joins TRBV10-1 and TRBJ2-5; TRBD2 matches at 14 bases. This CDR3 contains 16 residues. The V gene end was trimmed by 4 bases and the J gene end by 5 bases; junction bases not matched to a gene: 6. The germline V gene has CDR1 WNHNN and CDR2 SYGVQD (reference sequence). CDR3 loop: CASSGGLAGAGETQYF. In nucleotides, the CDR3 is TGCGCCAGCAGTGGGGGACTAGCGGGAGCTGGGGAGACCCAGTACTTC.

The chain couples TRBV3-1 to TRBJ2-7; D not certain. The germline gives CDR1 LGHDT, CDR2 YNNKEL (reference sequence). The CDR3 spans 15 residues. The V end was cut by 1 base, the J end by 3 bases, with 13 bases between. Here the CDR3 reads CASSQGAENFYEQYF. For the CDR3, the DNA is TGTGCCAGCAGCCAAGGGGCGGAAAACTTCTACGAGCAGTACTTC.

The chain combines TRBV9 with TRBJ2-1; D call uncertain. The CDR3 loop spans 15 amino acids. The germline V gene encodes CDR1 SGDLS and CDR2 YYNGEE. With 0 bases removed from V and 5 bases from J, the gap between germline ends came to 12 bases. The CDR3 region is CASSVATGSNNEQFF. The CDR3 bases are TGTGCCAGCAGCGTAGCTACCGGTAGCAACAATGAGCAGTTCTTC.

There are a few counts of this clonotype. The V call is TRBV4-2, the J call TRBJ2-7; the D gene is possibly TRBD2 (6 bases). Trimming removed 3 bases from V and 3 bases from J, with 18 bases in between. This CDR3 region has 16 residues. Looked up from germline, CDR1 is LGHNA and CDR2 is YNFKEQ. This CDR3 reads CASSQGRSGGGYEQYF. The CDR3 DNA reads TGTGCCAGCAGCCAGGGGAGGTCGGGTGGCGGCTACGAGCAGTACTTC.

The chain employs TRBV15 and TRBJ2-1, with unresolved D. Germline assignment: CDR1 LNHNV and CDR2 YYDKDF (reference sequence). The CDR3 covers 17 residues. Trimming stripped 1 base from V and 3 bases from J, with 16 bases between. CDR3 region: CATSRASTRLGYNEQFF. CDR3 nucleotide sequence: TGTGCCACCAGCAGAGCGTCGACGAGGTTAGGCTACAATGAGCAGTTCTTC.

The J gene is TRBJ2-7, the V gene TRBV29-1; 8 bases agree with TRBD2. CDR1 is SQVTM, CDR2 ANQGSEA, per germline. V dropped 6 bases and J dropped 5; count of bases not matched to a gene: 12. This CDR3 is 14 amino acids long. The CDR3 DNA reads as TGCAGCGTCGTCCGGACTAGCAGGAGAAACGAGCAGTACTTC. Its translation is CSVVRTSRRNEQYF.

This clonotype was detected only a few times. The chain joins TRBV6-5 to TRBJ1-5; 7 nucleotides align to TRBD1. V shed 5 bases, J shed 4 bases, and the junction held 5 bases outside the gene matches. CDR3 size: 14 residues. Germline V gene lookup returns CDR1 MNHEY and CDR2 SVGAGI. The CDR3 nucleotides are TGTGCCAGCAGTACTCCGGGACAGAATCAGCCCCAGCATTTT. Amino acids: CASSTPGQNQPQHF.

In its sample, this clonotype was seen many times. The chain carries TRBV7-9 and TRBJ2-1, with a tentative D call TRBD2 (6 bases). The CDR3 is made up of 15 amino acids. V lost 6 bases to trimming and J lost 4 bases, with 16 bases between them. Per the germline V gene, CDR1 is SEHNR and CDR2 is FQNEAQ (reference sequence). Here the CDR3 reads CASSSDGTDYNEQFF. The CDR3, as DNA: TGTGCCAGCAGTTCAGACGGGACTGATTACAATGAGCAGTTCTTC.

Note on this clonotype: This may stem from a read error, because a much larger clone lies one nucleotide away. V gene TRBV7-6 combines with J gene TRBJ2-3, with D possibly TRBD1 on 6 matching bases. The J call may be mistaken, given a closer DNA end match to TRBJ1-5. Germline lookup yields CDR1 SGHVS and CDR2 FNYEAQ. This CDR3 has 14 amino acids. DNA of the CDR3: TGTGCCAGCAGCTTTGTCGGGGACACAGATACGCAGCATTTT. Amino acid sequence: CASSFVGDTDTQHF.

This chain links TRBV7-3 with TRBJ2-1; no clear D. The CDR3 contains 12 residues. Trimming pared 5 bases from V and 9 bases from J, leaving 11 bases between. The germline gives CDR1 SGHTA, CDR2 FQGTGA. DNA for the CDR3: TGTGCCAGCAGCCAGTCAGGCGGTGAGCAGTTCTTC. Translated: CASSQSGGEQFF.

This chain links TRBV19 with TRBJ1-5; 8 bases match TRBD1. V lost 0 bases, J lost 7 bases, and 5 bases stayed unmatched. The length of the CDR3 is 15 residues. Germline V lookup: CDR1 LNHDA, CDR2 SQIVND (reference sequence). Here the CDR3 DNA reads TGTGCCAGTAGTATAGAGGGACAGGCTGTACAGCCCCAGCATTTT. Protein: CASSIEGQAVQPQHF.

The V call is TRBV2, the J call TRBJ2-3, with D perhaps TRBD2 (6 bases). Between the trimmed V and J ends, which lost 5 bases and 8 bases, there was a span of 11 bases. This CDR3 spans 12 amino acids. Per germline, CDR1 SNHLY and CDR2 FYNNEI. In DNA, the CDR3 is TGTGCCAGCAGTTCTAGCGTCTCTACGCAGTATTTT. It specifies CASSSSVSTQYF.

The chain couples TRBV7-8 to TRBJ1-6; D gene ambiguous. Trimming removed 1 base at V and 2 bases at J, with 3 bases between. There are 14 residues in the CDR3. Germline V lookup: CDR1 SGHVS, CDR2 FQNEAQ. The CDR3 loop is CASSLGTYNSPLHF. In DNA form, the CDR3 reads TGTGCCAGCAGCTTAGGAACCTATAATTCACCCCTCCACTTT. Complete variable domain (other parts from reference TRBV7-8 and TRBJ1-6): GAGVSQSPRYKVAKRGQDVALRCDPISGHVSLFWYQQALGQGPEFLTYFQNEAQLDKSGLPSDRFFAERPEGSVSTLKIQRTQQEDSAVYLCASSLGTYNSPLHFGNGTRLTVT.

This clonotype was seen at least ten times. The CDR3 here is CASSESLGGGPDTQYF. In DNA form, the CDR3 reads TGTGCCAGCAGTGAATCTCTGGGCGGGGGTCCAGATACGCAGTATTTT. The chain links TRBV2 to TRBJ2-3; 7 nucleotides match TRBD2. The germline V gene has CDR1 SNHLY and CDR2 FYNNEI. V trimming: 2 bases; J trimming: 4 bases; junction bases outside the gene matches: 9. The CDR3 is made up of 16 amino acids.

This clonotype was counted ten times or more. The chain uses TRBV2 and TRBJ2-3; D assignment may be TRBD1 or TRBD2 (6 bases each). The CDR3 runs to 16 residues. The ends were cut back, 3 bases at V and 2 bases at J, with 15 bases in the middle. Germline lookup yields CDR1 SNHLY and CDR2 FYNNEI. The CDR3 DNA sequence: TGTGCCAGCAGTGATGGGGGGCGCACAACCACAGATACGCAGTATTTT. Its translation is CASSDGGRTTTDTQYF.

This clonotype was seen many times. The J gene is TRBJ1-1, the V gene TRBV14; 9 positions agree with TRBD1. CDR1 and CDR2 from the germline V gene are SGHDN and FVKESK. J lost 5 bases, V lost 4 bases, and 8 bases had no gene match. This CDR3 has 15 amino acids. The CDR3 DNA follows: TGTGCCAGCAGCCGCTTGGGACAGGGCTGGACTGAAGCTTTCTTT. Amino acids: CASSRLGQGWTEAFF.

This clonotype has a count of ten or more. The chain carries TRBV18 and TRBJ2-7; the match to TRBD2 covers 8 bases. V lost 3 bases, J lost 6 bases, and 13 bases stayed unmatched. This CDR3 has 16 residues. Germline V gene lookup returns CDR1 KGHSH and CDR2 LQKENI. The DNA of the CDR3 is TGTGCCAGCTCACCGACTCGTTTTGGACTAGCTGTCGAGCAGTACTTC. Translating it yields CASSPTRFGLAVEQYF.

This clonotype was seen ten or more times. The J gene is TRBJ1-5, the V gene TRBV28, with TRBD1 matching over 9 bases. Germline trimming cut 2 bases from V and 1 base from J; bases unmatched to any gene: 3. The CDR3 consists of 16 residues. CDR1 and CDR2 from the germline V gene are MDHEN and SYDVKM. The CDR3 is CASSLDRGSSNQPQHF. The CDR3 bases are TGTGCCAGCAGTTTAGACAGGGGGTCAAGCAATCAGCCCCAGCATTTT.

The V call is TRBV28, the J call TRBJ2-1; 8 bases are a match to TRBD2. Trimming cost V 6 bases and J 5 bases; bases outside gene matches: 6. The CDR3 spans 14 residues. The germline V gene encodes CDR1 MDHEN and CDR2 SYDVKM. CDR3 amino acids: CASRSLAENNEQFF. DNA for the CDR3: TGTGCCAGCAGGTCACTAGCGGAGAACAATGAGCAGTTCTTC. Full variable domain (missing parts from reference TRBV28 and TRBJ2-1): DVKVTQSSRYLVKRTGEKVFLECVQDMDHENMFWYRQDPGLGLRLIYFSYDVKMKEKGDIPEGYSVSREKKERFSLILESASTNQTSMYLCASRSLAENNEQFFGPGTRLTVL.

The rearrangement joins TRBV20-1 to TRBJ2-3; tentatively, D is TRBD2 (6 bases). Germline-derived CDR1 and CDR2 are DFQATT and SNEGSKA (reference sequence). Trimming took 3 bases from V and 5 from J, leaving 9 bases between them. This CDR3 comprises 12 residues. The CDR3: CSARVTRDTQYF. CDR3 bases: TGCAGTGCTAGGGTGACTAGAGATACGCAGTATTTT.

This clonotype was found many times. The rearrangement uses TRBV7-9 and TRBJ2-2, with D perhaps assigned TRBD1 or TRBD2 (5 bases each). Germline V gene lookup returns CDR1 SEHNR and CDR2 FQNEAQ (reference sequence). V was clipped by 7 bases and J by 0 bases, with 12 bases between them. The CDR3 totals 15 residues. CDR3 in amino acids: CASMTAETNTGELFF. The DNA of the CDR3 is TGTGCCAGCATGACAGCGGAGACGAACACCGGGGAGCTGTTTTTT.